One and the same sample provided the 10 T cell receptor beta chains below, sequenced in a study of control samples from healthy donors and cancer patients (dated by TCRdb to about 2020). Library preparation used the immunoSEQ multiplex PCR assay. TCRdb took this table from immuneACCESS and kept in-frame rearrangements with V and J called. Such tables lack part of the clones; where checked against another copy, unresolved V genes explain under half of the gap, and the rest is unexplained. Here the sample has around 250,000 clones; approximately 80% occur a single time. About an eighth of the sample belongs to the ten largest clones. Sequencing was performed on PBMCs. The source is a woman in her fifties or sixties with lung cancer.

In DNA, the CDR3 is TGTGCCAGCAGCCCGGGACAGGGGAGCGAAAAACTGTTTTTT. It codes for CASSPGQGSEKLFF. This chain links TRBV5-5 with TRBJ1-4; 10 bases map to TRBD1. The CDR3 loop spans 14 amino acids. With V trimmed by 4 bases and J by 8 bases, 5 bases remained unmatched. CDR1 is SGHKS and CDR2 is YYEKEE in the germline V gene (reference sequence). Filled out from reference TRBV5-5 and TRBJ1-4, the complete variable domain reads DAGVTQSPTHLIKTRGQQVTLRCSPISGHKSVSWYQQVLGQGPQFIFQYYEKEERGRGNFPDRFSARQFPNYSSELNVNALLLGDSALYLCASSPGQGSEKLFFGSGTQLSVL.

V usage is TRBV18 and J usage is TRBJ2-5; 8 bases are shared with TRBD1. Looked up from germline, CDR1 is KGHSH and CDR2 is LQKENI. This CDR3 has 15 residues. The trim removed 3 bases at V and 0 bases at J, leaving 3 bases unmatched. The CDR3 bases are TGTGCCAGCTCACCGGACAGGGCCAACCAAGAGACCCAGTACTTC. Translation gives CASSPDRANQETQYF.

The rearrangement links TRBV7-8 to TRBJ2-7; D may be TRBD2 (5 bases). Germline CDR1 and CDR2: SGHVS and FQNEAQ. V lost 1 base and J 5 bases, leaving 9 bases between the germline ends. This CDR3 is 13 amino acids long. This CDR3 is CASSLGAGDEQYF. The CDR3 region has the DNA TGTGCCAGCAGCTTAGGGGCCGGGGACGAGCAGTACTTC.

This rearrangement joins TRBV5-4 to TRBJ2-1; the D gene is possibly TRBD2 (6 bases). The length of the CDR3 is 17 residues. Germline-derived CDR1 and CDR2 are SGHNT and YYREEE (reference sequence). V lost 1 base, J lost 0 bases, and 14 bases lay in between. The CDR3: CASSLNGAGRSYNEQFF. DNA for the CDR3: TGTGCCAGCAGCTTGAACGGAGCGGGCCGCTCCTACAATGAGCAGTTCTTC.

The rearrangement links TRBV28 to TRBJ2-1, with D maybe TRBD2 (6 bases). The CDR3 length is 11 residues. Germline V gene data show CDR1 as MDHEN and CDR2 as SYDVKM. CDR3 protein: CGSGIYNEQFF. In DNA, the CDR3 is TGTGGTAGCGGTATCTACAATGAGCAGTTCTTC.

This clone was seen more than once but under ten times. The chain is built from TRBV21-1 and TRBJ1-4; the D call TRBD1 from the table was never checked on the DNA. TRBV21-1 is marked as a pseudogene. The CDR3 is 14 residues long. CDR3 nucleotides: TGTGCCAGCAGTTCTCGGACAGGGGAGGAAAAACTGTTTTTT. This translates into CASSSRTGEEKLFF.

This clone appeared once. The chain is built from TRBV5-6 and TRBJ2-5; D remains ambiguous. This CDR3 is 13 amino acids long. With 1 base removed from V and 1 base from J, the gap between germline ends came to 5 bases. Germline CDR1 reads SGHDT; CDR2 reads YYEEEE. DNA for the CDR3: TGTGCCAGCAGCTTGTGGCCCCAAGAGACCCAGTACTTC. Its translation: CASSLWPQETQYF.

The chain joins TRBV28 to TRBJ1-1, with D perhaps matching TRBD1 (6 bases). Germline V gene data show CDR1 as MDHEN and CDR2 as SYDVKM. This CDR3 is 12 amino acids long. Trimming stripped 5 bases from V and 11 bases from J, with 15 bases between. The CDR3 DNA follows: TGTGCCAGCAGTGCACAGGGACTTAGGGCTTTCTTT. Residues: CASSAQGLRAFF.

The chain combines TRBV7-9 with TRBJ1-2; D unresolved. Germline V gene sequence: CDR1 SEHNR, CDR2 FQNEAQ (reference sequence). This CDR3 comprises 14 residues. Trimming left V 2 bases short and J 8 bases short, with 15 bases between. The CDR3 bases are TGTGCCAGCAGCTTACCCCCCATGAGTGAGGGCTACACCTTC. Its protein is CASSLPPMSEGYTF.

The V and J genes are TRBV7-3 and TRBJ1-2; the D is unclear. Trimming took off 1 base at V and 0 bases at J, with 27 bases between the two ends. Germline V gene lookup returns CDR1 SGHTA and CDR2 FQGTGA. This CDR3 spans 21 amino acids. CDR3 DNA: TGTGCCAGCAGCTTAAAGTGGGTACGACTTCGTGATCTTTCAGCTAACTATGGCTACACCTTC. It codes for CASSLKWVRLRDLSANYGYTF.